The following is a T cell receptor beta chain sequence with its context. Measured with immunoSEQ multiplex PCR; TCRdb has only the in-frame clones, and not every one. Of approximately 980,000 clones in the sample, around three quarters are singletons; the top ten hold around 1.5%. This CDR3 region has 13 residues. J lost 4 bases, V lost 6 bases, and 5 bases had no gene match. The germline V gene has CDR1 LNHDA and CDR2 SQIVND (reference sequence). The sample is drawn from a study of shared clonotypes between healthy human individuals. The rearrangement uses TRBV19 and TRBJ2-5; 7 bases fit TRBD2. Sample: memory CD4+ T cells sorted from blood. Subset: CD45RA-negative fraction. The TCR comes from a man between 18 and 35 years old in good health. The CDR3 here is CASRAGVTETQYF. The CDR3 DNA sequence: TGTGCCAGTAGGGCGGGAGTAACAGAGACCCAGTACTTC.